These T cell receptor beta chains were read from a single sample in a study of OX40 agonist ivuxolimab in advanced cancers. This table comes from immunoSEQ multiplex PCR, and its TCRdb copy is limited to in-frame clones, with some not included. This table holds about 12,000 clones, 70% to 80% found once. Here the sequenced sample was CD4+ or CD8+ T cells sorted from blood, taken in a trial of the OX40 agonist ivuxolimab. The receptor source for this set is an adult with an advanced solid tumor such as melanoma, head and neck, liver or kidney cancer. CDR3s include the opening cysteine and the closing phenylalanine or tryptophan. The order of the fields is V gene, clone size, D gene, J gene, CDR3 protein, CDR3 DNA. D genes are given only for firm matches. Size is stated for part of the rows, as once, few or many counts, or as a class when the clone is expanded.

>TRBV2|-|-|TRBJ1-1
CASVQGNTEAFF
TGTGCCAGCGTACAGGGAAACACTGAAGCTTTCTTT
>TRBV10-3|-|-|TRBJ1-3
CASRVTPRDPGNTIYF
TGTGCCTCTAGAGTTACCCCCCGGGACCCTGGAAACACCATATATTTT
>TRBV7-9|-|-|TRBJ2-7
CASSLQGEQYF
TGTGCCAGCAGCTTACAGGGCGAGCAGTACTTC
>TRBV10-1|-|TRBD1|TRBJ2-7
CASSPDRDHDEQYF
TGCGCCAGCAGTCCGGACAGGGATCACGACGAGCAGTACTTC
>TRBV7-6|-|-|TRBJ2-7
CASSLAGGPYEQYF
TGTGCCAGCAGCTTAGCGGGGGGGCCGTACGAGCAGTACTTC
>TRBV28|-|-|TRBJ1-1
CASSLQGNPEAFF
TGTGCCAGCAGTTTACAGGGGAACCCTGAAGCTTTCTTT
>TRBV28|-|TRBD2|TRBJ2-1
CASSPIPGLAGGVNEQFF
TGTGCCAGCAGTCCTATCCCGGGACTAGCGGGAGGGGTCAATGAGCAGTTCTTC
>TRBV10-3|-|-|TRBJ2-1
CAISESLGDSYNEQFF
TGTGCCATCAGTGAGTCATTAGGGGACTCGTACAATGAGCAGTTCTTC
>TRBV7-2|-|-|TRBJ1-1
CASSLTSLGAEAFF
TGTGCCAGCAGCTTAACCTCCCTTGGGGCTGAAGCTTTCTTT
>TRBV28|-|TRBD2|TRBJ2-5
CASSFSGESIRGGETQYF
TGTGCCAGCAGTTTTAGCGGGGAAAGCATCCGTGGAGGAGAGACCCAGTACTTC
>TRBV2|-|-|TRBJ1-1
CASRRVWNTEAFF
TGTGCCAGCAGAAGGGTGTGGAACACTGAAGCTTTCTTT
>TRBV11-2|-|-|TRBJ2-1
CASSHYNEQFF
TGTGCCAGCAGCCACTACAATGAGCAGTTCTTC
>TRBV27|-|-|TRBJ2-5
CASRPFPRETQYF
TGTGCCAGCAGACCGTTCCCCCGGGAGACCCAGTACTTC
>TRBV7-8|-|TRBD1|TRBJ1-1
CASSSWDRNTEAFF
TGTGCCAGCAGCTCTTGGGACAGGAACACTGAAGCTTTCTTT
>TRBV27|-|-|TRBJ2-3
CASSPLATDTQYF
TGTGCCAGCAGCCCCCTAGCCACAGATACGCAGTATTTT
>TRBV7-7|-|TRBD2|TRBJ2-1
CASSSLASSYNEQFF
TGTGCCAGCAGCTCACTAGCGTCCTCCTACAATGAGCAGTTCTTC
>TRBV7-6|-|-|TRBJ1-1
CASSLSGVTGTVNTEAFF
TGTGCCAGCAGCTTATCGGGCGTAACCGGGACGGTGAACACTGAAGCTTTCTTT
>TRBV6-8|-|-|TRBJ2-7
CASSETSEQYF
TGTGCCAGCAGTGAAACGAGCGAGCAGTACTTC
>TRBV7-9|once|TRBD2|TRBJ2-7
CASSRGLEHYEQYF
TGTGCCAGCAGCCGGGGACTAGAACACTACGAGCAGTACTTC
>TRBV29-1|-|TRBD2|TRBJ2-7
CSVGGNSYEQYF
TGCAGCGTGGGGGGGAACTCCTACGAGCAGTACTTC
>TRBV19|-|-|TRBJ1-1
CASRTVSNTEAFF
TGTGCCAGTAGGACAGTTTCGAACACTGAAGCTTTCTTT
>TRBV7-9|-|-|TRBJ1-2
CASSLVQGSNYGYTF
TGTGCCAGCAGCTTAGTGCAGGGGTCGAACTATGGCTACACCTTC
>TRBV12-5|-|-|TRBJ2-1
CASALSGTLYNEQFF
TGTGCTAGTGCCTTATCCGGGACTCTCTACAATGAGCAGTTCTTC
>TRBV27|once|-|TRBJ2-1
CASRRGYNEQFF
TGTGCCAGCAGGCGGGGTTACAATGAGCAGTTCTTC
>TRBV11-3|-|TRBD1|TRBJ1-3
CASSSGQGATRNTIYF
TGTGCCAGCAGCTCAGGACAGGGGGCAACCAGAAACACCATATATTTT
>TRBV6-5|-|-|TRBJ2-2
CASSYRPPTNTGELFF
TGTGCCAGCAGTTACAGGCCTCCCACAAACACCGGGGAGCTGTTTTTT
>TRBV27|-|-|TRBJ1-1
CASSHRQDMNTEAFF
TGTGCCAGCAGTCATCGACAGGACATGAACACTGAAGCTTTCTTT
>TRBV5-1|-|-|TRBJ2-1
CASSLPNRRNEQFF
TGCGCCAGCAGCTTGCCCAACAGGCGCAATGAGCAGTTCTTC
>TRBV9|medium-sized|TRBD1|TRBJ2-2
CASSAPGTVNTGELFF
TGTGCCAGCAGCGCCCCCGGGACAGTCAACACCGGGGAGCTGTTTTTT
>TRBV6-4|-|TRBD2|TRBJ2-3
CASSETRGSSDTQYF
TGTGCCAGCAGTGAAACCCGCGGGAGTTCAGATACGCAGTATTTT
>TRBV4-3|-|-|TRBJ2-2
CASSVAPGHSNTGELFF
TGCGCCAGCAGCGTAGCTCCGGGACACAGTAACACCGGGGAGCTGTTTTTT